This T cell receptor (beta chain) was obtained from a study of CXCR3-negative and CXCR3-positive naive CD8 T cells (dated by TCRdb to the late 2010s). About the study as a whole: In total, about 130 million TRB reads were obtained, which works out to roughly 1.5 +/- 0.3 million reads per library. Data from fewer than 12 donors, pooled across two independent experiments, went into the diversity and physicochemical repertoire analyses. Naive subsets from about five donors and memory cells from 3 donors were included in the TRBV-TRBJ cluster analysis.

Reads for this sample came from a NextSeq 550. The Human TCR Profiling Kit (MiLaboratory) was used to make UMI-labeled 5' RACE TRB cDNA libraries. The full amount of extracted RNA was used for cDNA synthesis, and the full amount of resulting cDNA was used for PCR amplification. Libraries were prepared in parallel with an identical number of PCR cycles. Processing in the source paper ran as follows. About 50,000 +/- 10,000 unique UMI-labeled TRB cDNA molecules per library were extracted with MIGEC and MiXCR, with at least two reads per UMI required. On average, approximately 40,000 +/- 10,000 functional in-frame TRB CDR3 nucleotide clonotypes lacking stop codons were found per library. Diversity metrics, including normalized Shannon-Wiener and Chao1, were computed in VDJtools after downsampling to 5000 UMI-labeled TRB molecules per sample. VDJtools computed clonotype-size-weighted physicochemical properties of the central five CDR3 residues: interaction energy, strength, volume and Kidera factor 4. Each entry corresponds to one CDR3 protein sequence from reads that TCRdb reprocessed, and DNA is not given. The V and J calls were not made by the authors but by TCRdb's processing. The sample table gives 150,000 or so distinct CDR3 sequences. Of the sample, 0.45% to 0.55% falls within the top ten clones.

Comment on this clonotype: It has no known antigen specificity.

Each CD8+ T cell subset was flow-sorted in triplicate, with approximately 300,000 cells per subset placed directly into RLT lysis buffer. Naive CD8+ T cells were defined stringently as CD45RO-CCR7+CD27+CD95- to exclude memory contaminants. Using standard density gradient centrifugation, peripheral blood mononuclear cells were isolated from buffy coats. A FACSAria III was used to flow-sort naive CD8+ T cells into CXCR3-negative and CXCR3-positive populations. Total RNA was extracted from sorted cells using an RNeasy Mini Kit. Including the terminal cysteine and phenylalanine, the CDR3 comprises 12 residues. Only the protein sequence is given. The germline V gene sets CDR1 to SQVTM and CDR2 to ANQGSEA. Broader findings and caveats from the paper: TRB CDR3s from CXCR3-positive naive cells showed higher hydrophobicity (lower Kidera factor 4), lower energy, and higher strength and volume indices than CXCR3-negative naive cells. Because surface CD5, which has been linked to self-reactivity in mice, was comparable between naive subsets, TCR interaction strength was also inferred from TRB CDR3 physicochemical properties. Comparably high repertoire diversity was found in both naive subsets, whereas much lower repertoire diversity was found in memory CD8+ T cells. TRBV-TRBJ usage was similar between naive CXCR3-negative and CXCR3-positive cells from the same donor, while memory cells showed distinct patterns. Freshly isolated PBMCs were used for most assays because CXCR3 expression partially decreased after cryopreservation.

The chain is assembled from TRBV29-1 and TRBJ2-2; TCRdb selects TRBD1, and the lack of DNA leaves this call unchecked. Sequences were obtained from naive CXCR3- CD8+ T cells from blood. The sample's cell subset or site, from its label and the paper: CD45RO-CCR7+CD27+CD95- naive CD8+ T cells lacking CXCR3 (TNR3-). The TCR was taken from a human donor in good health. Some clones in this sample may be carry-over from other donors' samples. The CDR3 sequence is CSVVQGSGELFF.